This T cell receptor (beta chain) derives from a study of Ad26.COV2.S vaccination and SARS-CoV-2 variants. The CDR3 runs 15 residues. Germline CDR1 and CDR2: SNHLY and FYNNEI. Trimming shortened V by 6 bases and J by 1 base, and 15 bases separated the two germline ends. Concerning this clone itself: As yet, its antigen is unknown.

The treatment denotes: 15 to 20 received Ad26.COV2.S at low or high dose, single or two shots; five or six received placebo; per-sample allocation not given. Collection of samples fell on day 63 after the first vaccine or placebo injection. Study-wide findings and caveats: Responses of T cells in total may have been underestimated by the TCR breadth and depth analyses.

Profiling relied on immunoSEQ multiplex PCR, and the TCRdb table lists in-frame clones only, not all of them. Here the sample spans hundreds of thousands of clones, around 89% being singletons. The chain carries TRBV2 and TRBJ2-5, with D possibly matching TRBD2 (6 bases). The receptor comes from a person between 18 and 65 years old who received the Ad26.COV2.S COVID-19 vaccine or a placebo. Sequencing used peripheral blood, obtained in a trial of Ad26.COV2.S vaccine versus placebo. The CDR3, as DNA: TGTGCCAGCAGCTACAATAGGGACTTCCAAGAGACCCAGTACTTC. Translating it yields CASSYNRDFQETQYF.